These 20 T cell receptor beta chains share one sample of origin, sequenced in a study of metastatic and nonmetastatic thyroid tumors. Each patient went into thyroid surgery without having received any treatment. TCRdb ran MiXCR on the PCR reads. The sample includes about 24,000 clones, roughly a fifth of them seen just once. The sequenced sample consisted of blood. These receptors all stem from a female donor with papillary thyroid cancer or a benign thyroid nodule (not recorded which). Some clones in this sample may be carry-over from other donors' samples.

The sample holds one count of this clone. A junction end diverges from the germline sequence, so it may reflect a read error. The genes are TRBV18 and TRBJ1-3; 11 positions agree with TRBD1. The germline CDR1 and CDR2 sequences are KGHSH and LQKENI. The CDR3 is 19 amino acids. In nucleotides, the CDR3 is TGTGCCAGCCCACCCGGCGTTTCGGGACAGGGGGGAACTGGAAACACCATATATTTT. Protein product: CASPPGVSGQGGTGNTIYF. The full variable domain, with the rest looked up from reference TRBV18 and TRBJ1-3, is NAGVMQNPRHLVRRRGQEARLRCSPMKGHSHVYWYRQLPEEGLKFMVYLQKENIIDESGMPKERFSAEFPKEGPSILRIQQVVRGDSAAYFCASPPGVSGQGGTGNTIYFGEGSWLTVV.

This clone counts as medium-sized. This rearrangement joins TRBV12-3 or TRBV12-4 to TRBJ2-1; 15 positions match TRBD2. V lost 9 bases to trimming and J lost 10 bases; unmatched junction nucleotides: 7. The CDR3 sequence is 14 residues long. In DNA, the CDR3 is TGTGCCAGTGGAGGACTAGCGGGAGGGTTGGAGCAGTTCTTC. This gives the protein CASGGLAGGLEQFF.

This clone occurred many times. This sequence joins TRBV19 and TRBJ2-7; 8 positions agree with TRBD2. CDR1 is LNHDA, CDR2 SQIVND, per germline (reference sequence). The CDR3 totals 14 residues. J gave up 2 bases and V 10 bases, and 10 bases lay outside the gene matches. As DNA, the CDR3 is TGTGCCACCGAGACTCGGGGGGGAACCTACGAGCAGTACTTC. It translates to CATETRGGTYEQYF.

With regard to this clone: The junction shows a germline mismatch at one end, possibly a read error. The chain uses TRBV6-5 and TRBJ1-1; D not certain. The CDR3 is 13 residues long. CDR1 MNHEY and CDR2 SVGAGI come from the germline V gene. The CDR3 reads CARSYSKTTEAFF. Written as DNA, the CDR3 is TGTGCCAGAAGTTACTCGAAGACCACTGAAGCTTTCTTT.

The genes are TRBV12-3 or TRBV12-4 and TRBJ1-1, with D hard to call. The V and J ends lost 4 bases and 3 bases respectively, with 3 bases between them. This CDR3 is 11 amino acids long. This CDR3 is CASSYDTEAFF. CDR3 sequence (DNA): TGTGCCAGCAGTTATGACACTGAAGCTTTCTTT.

In its sample, this clone was seen many times. The V and J genes are TRBV2 and TRBJ2-1; a possible D gene is TRBD2 (7 bases). Deletions cut 11 bases from V and 6 bases from J, with 17 bases between. The length of the CDR3 is 13 residues. In germline, CDR1 is SNHLY, CDR2 FYNNEI. CDR3 in amino acids: CAGEGDLGNEQFF. The DNA for the CDR3 is TGTGCCGGGGAGGGGGACTTAGGCAATGAGCAGTTCTTC.

In its sample, this clone ranks as medium-sized. The chain recombines TRBV6-1 with TRBJ2-2, with TRBD2 identical over 7 bases. The CDR3 totals 16 residues. V shed 7 bases, J shed 4 bases, and the junction held 12 bases outside the gene matches. Germline loops: CDR1 MNHNS, CDR2 SASEGT. The CDR3 DNA reads TGTGCCAGCACCAGAAGGGCGGGGGAAGGCACCGGGGAGCTGTTTTTT. Translated, it gives CASTRRAGEGTGELFF.

By share of the sample, this clone is medium-sized. V and J are TRBV15 and TRBJ2-7, with 12 bases lining up with TRBD1. The CDR3 covers 15 residues. With V trimmed by 0 bases and J by 7 bases, 4 bases remained unmatched. Germline lookup yields CDR1 LNHNV and CDR2 YYDKDF (reference sequence). CDR3 nucleotides: TGTGCCACCAGCAGAGATCGGGACAGGGGGCGGGAGCAGTACTTC. It translates to CATSRDRDRGREQYF.

This clone was picked up many times. This chain links TRBV20-1 with TRBJ1-2; 7 positions agree with TRBD1. The ends lost 4 bases at V and 4 bases at J; junction bases unmatched: 3. This CDR3 is built from 12 residues. CDR1 DFQATT and CDR2 SNEGSKA come from the germline V gene (reference sequence). The CDR3 here is CSATGGFYGYTF. The CDR3 region has the DNA TGCAGTGCTACAGGGGGTTTCTATGGCTACACCTTC.

In this sample, this clone turned up a few times. A read error may explain this, as a much larger clone is one base away. The chain joins TRBV29-1 to TRBJ2-3, with D perhaps matching TRBD1 or TRBD2 (5 bases each). Germline V CDR1 and CDR2: SQVTM, ANQGSEA. Between the trimmed V and J ends, which lost 6 bases and 2 bases, there was a span of 12 bases. The CDR3 length is 13 residues. The CDR3 nucleotides are TGCAGCGTCACGGGACGCTACACAGATACGCAGTATTTT. Translation: CSVTGRYTDTQYF.

V is TRBV4-1 and J is TRBJ2-1; D remains unclear. Trimming took off 7 bases at V and 8 bases at J, with 15 bases between the two ends. Per germline, CDR1 MGHRA and CDR2 YSYEKL. The CDR3 is made up of 13 amino acids. CDR3 sequence (DNA): TGCGCCAGCACCCATAGGAATGGGGATGAGCAGTTCTTC. Protein: CASTHRNGDEQFF.

For this clone: This may stem from a read error, because a much larger clone lies one nucleotide away. The V gene is TRBV3-1, the J gene TRBJ1-5; the D is unclear. The germline V and J ends were trimmed by 0 bases and 3 bases, with 6 bases remaining between them. The CDR3 is made up of 14 amino acids. Germline-derived CDR1 and CDR2 are LGHDT and YNNKEL (reference sequence). The CDR3 DNA follows: TGTGCCAGCAGCCAAGATTGTGTCAATCAGCCCCAGCATTTT. This encodes CASSQDCVNQPQHF.

V is TRBV2 and J is TRBJ2-7; D is ambiguous. Trimming removed 5 bases at V and 6 bases at J, with 23 bases between. The CDR3 runs to 16 residues. CDR1 SNHLY and CDR2 FYNNEI come from the germline V gene. The CDR3 coding sequence is TGTGCCAGCAGTCGATTAGCTGGAGATTTGGTGGCCGAGCAGTACTTC. Its translation is CASSRLAGDLVAEQYF.

This clone has ten or more counts. The rearrangement joins TRBV5-1 to TRBJ1-1; 10 bases align to TRBD1. Germline V gene lookup returns CDR1 SGHRS and CDR2 YFSETQ. The CDR3 extends over 13 amino acids. V was clipped by 3 bases and J by 8 bases; unmatched bases: 4. The CDR3 nucleotides are TGCGCCAGCAGCTGGGGACAGGGGAGCGAAGCTTTCTTT. It translates to CASSWGQGSEAFF.

Details on this clone: This CDR3 is also generated by other DNA sequences in the sample. This chain joins TRBV6-1 and TRBJ1-3, with D uncertain. The CDR3 totals 14 residues. Germline loops: CDR1 MNHNS, CDR2 SASEGT. Trimming removed 7 bases at V and 8 bases at J, with 18 bases between. The CDR3 DNA is TGTGCCAGCAAAGGCTTCCTTACTCTAGACACCATATATTTT. Protein sequence: CASKGFLTLDTIYF.

This clone was counted many times. The chain links TRBV11-2 to TRBJ2-7; TRBD1 matches 7 bases. The CDR3 covers 13 residues. Trimming at V came to 6 bases and at J to 3 bases, leaving 5 bases not matched to a gene. Germline V gene data show CDR1 as SGHAT and CDR2 as FQNNGV. CDR3 in DNA: TGTGCCAGCAGTTCGACAGGGCGCTACGAGCAGTACTTC. Translating gives CASSSTGRYEQYF.

Ten or more counts support this clone. The V gene is TRBV6-1, the J gene TRBJ1-4; 7 positions agree with TRBD1. The CDR3 contains 15 residues. Trimming cost V 5 bases and J 7 bases; bases outside gene matches: 10. The germline gives CDR1 MNHNS, CDR2 SASEGT. The CDR3 loop reads CASSPVGGAGEKLFF. CDR3 coding DNA: TGTGCCAGCAGTCCCGTAGGGGGCGCGGGTGAAAAACTGTTTTTT.

By its share, this clone is medium-sized. This chain connects TRBV6-1 to TRBJ2-7; no clear D. The CDR3 is 11 amino acids. CDR1 is MNHNS and CDR2 is SASEGT in the germline V gene. The V end lost 6 bases, the J end lost 4 bases, and 7 bases lay between the germline ends. This CDR3 reads CASSTSYEQYF. The CDR3, as DNA: TGTGCCAGCAGCACCAGTTACGAGCAGTACTTC.

A note on this clone: This may stem from a read error, because a much larger clone lies one nucleotide away. The V gene is TRBV7-2, the J gene TRBJ1-4; D remains unclear. Germline V gene lookup returns CDR1 SGHTA and CDR2 FQGNSA. This CDR3 is built from 16 residues. The CDR3, as DNA: TGTGCCAGCATCTTACTGCCGGGGACAACTAATGAAAAACTGTTTTTT. Its protein product is CASILLPGTTNEKLFF.

By sample share, this clone is medium-sized. The chain recombines TRBV28 with TRBJ2-7, with 11 nucleotides matching TRBD2. Germline V gives CDR1 MDHEN, CDR2 SYDVKM. The CDR3 length is 14 residues. The V gene end was trimmed by 3 bases and the J gene end by 6 bases; junction bases not matched to a gene: 4. The CDR3 coding sequence is TGTGCCAGCAGTTTGGCTAGCGGGAGGATCGAGCAGTACTTC. It specifies CASSLASGRIEQYF.